This entry concerns a single T cell receptor (beta chain). This CDR3 has 13 amino acids. Germline V gives CDR1 DFQATT, CDR2 SNEGSKA (reference sequence). V dropped 7 bases and J dropped 5 bases, with 17 bases sitting between them. This entry belongs to a study of T cells in Graves' hyperthyroidism and ophthalmopathy. It was RNA transcripts that yielded the amplified TCR beta CDR3 regions. In the first-round RT-PCR of the TCR CDR3, the HTBI primer set was used. TCRdb re-derived calls from the multiplex PCR reads in MiXCR, one entry per CDR3 protein. The sample has hundreds of thousands of distinct CDR3 sequences, under 15% seen once; the top ten hold roughly 13%.

The sample comprised blood. V usage is TRBV20-1 and J usage is TRBJ1-2, with D perhaps TRBD1 (5 bases). The source is a man between 18 and 29 years old with Graves' ophthalmopathy. The DNA of the CDR3 is TGCAGTGGTTTCCGGGGGAGTGAGTATGGCTACACCTTC. It specifies CSGFRGSEYGYTF.